The clone carrying this T cell receptor beta chain occurred many times. Its antigen is not identified. The source of the sample is a study of Graves' ophthalmopathy and Graves' hyperthyroidism. General observations from the study: The majority of expanded thyroid clonotypes above 0.001 frequency also occurred in blood. The model flagged ophthalmopathy progression at 65% to 71% sensitivity and 72% to 80% specificity.

Trimming cost V 11 bases and J 2 bases, with 15 bases left between them. The CDR3 extends over 14 amino acids. Germline CDR1 is MNHNS and CDR2 is SASEGT. Excluded were patients with other autoimmune diseases, uncontrolled infections, pregnancy or lactation. The PBMC fraction was derived from about 9.5 ml of fresh peripheral blood. TCR beta CDR3 regions were amplified from RNA transcripts. An initial RT-PCR round employing HTBI primers preceded a second-round multiplex PCR. One entry per CDR3 protein results from TCRdb running MiXCR on the multiplex PCR reads. The sample lists fewer than 350,000 distinct CDR3 sequences, roughly 16% occurring once.

Sample: peripheral blood. The sequence derives from an adult man with Graves' ophthalmopathy. The chain carries TRBV6-1 and TRBJ2-2, with D possibly called TRBD1 or TRBD2 (5 bases each). CDR3 amino acids: CAGNRDLNTGELFF. As DNA, the CDR3 is TGTGCCGGGAACCGGGACCTTAACACCGGGGAGCTGTTTTTT.